The 15 T cell receptor beta chains listed next were all sequenced from one sample in a study of blood T cell repertoires in COVID-19. Repertoires were generated with immunoSEQ multiplex PCR, while TCRdb's copy carries only in-frame clones and drops some. Among approximately 350,000 clones listed, more than 70% were seen once. Material for sequencing was peripheral blood. All receptors derive from a woman between 65 and 79 years old with COVID-19, enrolled during active disease.

The chain links TRBV7-9 to TRBJ1-5; D is uncertain. The CDR3 contains 17 residues. Germline V gives CDR1 SEHNR, CDR2 FQNEAQ (reference sequence). V shed 1 base and J shed 0 bases, with 13 bases lying between them. For the CDR3, the DNA is TGTGCCAGCAGCTTAGTGGGCAGTGGATATAGCAATCAGCCCCAGCATTTT. The encoded protein is CASSLVGSGYSNQPQHF. The full variable domain, rest sourced from reference TRBV7-9 and TRBJ1-5, is DTGVSQNPRHKITKRGQNVTFRCDPISEHNRLYWYRQTLGQGPEFLTYFQNEAQLEKSRLLSDRFSAERPKGSFSTLEIQRTEQGDSAMYLCASSLVGSGYSNQPQHFGDGTRLSIL.

The chain employs TRBV4-3 and TRBJ1-4, with a weak D call TRBD1 (5 bases). From germline, CDR1 is LGHNA and CDR2 YSLEER. Trimming removed 1 base from V and 7 bases from J, with 16 bases in between. The length of the CDR3 is 16 residues. The CDR3 coding sequence is TGCGCCAGCAGCCAAGCTTGGTCGGGGGGAGGTGAAAAACTGTTTTTT. It encodes CASSQAWSGGGEKLFF.

The rearrangement links TRBV30 to TRBJ1-6; possibly TRBD1 for D (5 bases). V was shortened by 4 bases and J by 9 bases, with 16 bases between the two germline ends. This CDR3 is built from 14 residues. The germline V gene has CDR1 GTSNPN and CDR2 SVGIG (reference sequence). The CDR3 DNA reads as TGTGCCTGGACCCTCGCCGCGGGGGTTTCACCCCTCCACTTT. It is translated as CAWTLAAGVSPLHF.

The gene calls are TRBV14 and TRBJ1-1; the D gene is possibly TRBD1 (6 bases). The V end was cut by 3 bases, the J end by 8 bases, with 13 bases between. Germline CDR1 and CDR2: SGHDN and FVKESK. The CDR3 extends over 13 amino acids. The CDR3 DNA sequence: TGTGCCAGCAGCCATATTCCCGGGACAGAAGCTTTCTTT. Its protein product is CASSHIPGTEAFF.

This clone was picked up a small number of times. The rearrangement joins TRBV5-1 to TRBJ1-1; TRBD1 agrees at 7 bases. This CDR3 spans 14 amino acids. J lost 1 base, V lost 3 bases, and 3 bases had no gene match. The V gene's germline CDR1 is SGHRS and CDR2 YFSETQ. The CDR3 sequence: CASSWDSPNTEAFF. In nucleotides, the CDR3 is TGCGCCAGCAGCTGGGACAGCCCGAACACTGAAGCTTTCTTT.

This clone appeared a single time. V usage is TRBV11-2 and J usage is TRBJ1-1; D perhaps matches TRBD1 (5 bases). CDR3 size: 13 residues. Germline CDR1 is SGHAT and CDR2 is FQNNGV. Between the trimmed V and J ends, which lost 3 bases and 4 bases, there was a span of 9 bases. The CDR3 coding sequence is TGTGCCAGCAGCTTTGCAAGGGGCACTGAAGCTTTCTTT. Protein product: CASSFARGTEAFF.

This rearrangement joins TRBV28 to TRBJ2-7; a possible D gene is TRBD2 (5 bases). CDR3 length: 13 amino acids. In germline, CDR1 is MDHEN, CDR2 SYDVKM. V was pared by 4 bases and J by 1 base, with 8 bases between. The CDR3 DNA reads TGTGCCAGCAGTTCCTCGGGGTCCTACGAGCAGTACTTC. It yields the protein CASSSSGSYEQYF.

The V gene is TRBV18, the J gene TRBJ1-2; TRBD1 might be the D (6 bases). Trimming stripped 3 bases from V and 7 bases from J, with 12 bases between. Germline V gene data show CDR1 as KGHSH and CDR2 as LQKENI. CDR3 length: 13 amino acids. As DNA, the CDR3 is TGTGCCAGCTCACCCCTGGCAGGGGCTGGCTACACCTTC. This codes for CASSPLAGAGYTF.

This chain links TRBV7-2 with TRBJ2-7, with D possibly being TRBD1 (5 bases). This CDR3 is 12 amino acids long. Trimming stripped 5 bases from V and 2 bases from J, with 7 bases between. CDR1 is SGHTA, CDR2 FQGNSA, per germline. DNA of the CDR3: TGTGCCAGCAGCCCAGGGCCCTACGAGCAGTACTTC. Translated, it gives CASSPGPYEQYF.

The rearrangement links TRBV6-4 to TRBJ1-4; possibly TRBD1 for D (5 bases). The ends were cut back, 6 bases at V and 1 base at J, with 15 bases in the middle. CDR3 length: 16 amino acids. The germline V gene encodes CDR1 MRHNA and CDR2 SNTAGT. The CDR3 loop reads CASSFRARRTNEKLFF. As DNA, the CDR3 is TGTGCCAGCAGCTTCAGGGCCCGGCGAACTAATGAAAAACTGTTTTTT.

This clone was counted between two and nine times. The chain links TRBV4-2 to TRBJ2-1, with unresolved D. Trimming removed 0 bases from V and 9 bases from J, with 15 bases in between. The CDR3 totals 15 residues. CDR1 LGHNA and CDR2 YNFKEQ come from the germline V gene. This chain's CDR3 is CASSQESAVLGEQFF. CDR3 nucleotides: TGTGCCAGCAGCCAAGAGAGCGCCGTCCTGGGTGAGCAGTTCTTC.

The J gene is TRBJ2-5, the V gene TRBV10-2; possible D gene TRBD1, 7 bases. V shed 9 bases and J shed 7 bases, with 18 bases lying between them. The V gene's germline CDR1 is WSHSY and CDR2 SAAADI. The CDR3 covers 13 residues. This CDR3 is CARSEGASGTQYF. Here the CDR3 DNA reads TGCGCCAGATCGGAGGGGGCGTCGGGGACCCAGTACTTC.

This clone occurred once. This chain links TRBV27 with TRBJ1-5, with TRBD1 identical over 8 bases. V was clipped by 5 bases and J by 0 bases; unmatched bases: 18. This CDR3 spans 20 amino acids. Per germline, CDR1 MNHEY and CDR2 SMNVEV (reference sequence). This CDR3 reads CASSPQPYLDRGHSNQPQHF. The CDR3 nucleotides read TGTGCCAGCAGTCCTCAACCTTACCTAGACAGGGGTCATAGCAATCAGCCCCAGCATTTT.

For this clone: The junction shows a germline mismatch at one end, possibly a read error. The rearrangement uses TRBV29-1 and TRBJ2-7, with a weak D call TRBD2 (5 bases). Germline V gene lookup returns CDR1 SQVTM and CDR2 ANQGSEA. The CDR3 has 12 residues. The CDR3 sequence is CSVEASDYPQDF. The CDR3, as DNA: TGCAGCGTTGAAGCCTCAGACTATCCTCAGGACTTC.

The rearrangement joins TRBV5-6 to TRBJ1-5; weak D call: TRBD1 (5 bases). Trimming stripped 2 bases from V and 0 bases from J, with 15 bases between. The CDR3 sequence is 17 residues long. The germline V gene encodes CDR1 SGHDT and CDR2 YYEEEE. The CDR3, as DNA: TGTGCCAGCAGCTTCAGACAGTCCCTTTATAGCAATCAGCCCCAGCATTTT. It translates to CASSFRQSLYSNQPQHF.